These T cell receptor beta chains were read from a single sample in a study of T cell repertoires in cytomegalovirus infection. No antigens are known for them. One entry per CDR3 protein results from TCRdb running MiXCR on the reads. The sample comprises 650,000 to 900,000 distinct CDR3 sequences, roughly 29% of which are singletons, and 13% rests with the top ten. Sequenced material: cultured CD8+ T cells from PBMCs, taken from culture after CMV antigen stimulation. These receptors originate from a human donor in good health (CMV status not recorded). Some clones in this sample may be carry-over from other donors' samples. Each CDR3 is given with its conserved first and last residue. D genes are given only for firm matches. Expanded clones are given a class, and other clones once, few, many or no size at all.

V gene	J gene	D gene	clone size	CDR3 protein	CDR3 DNA
TRBV6-1	TRBJ2-2	NA	NA	CASSTGITGELFF	TGTGCCAGCAGTACTGGTATCACCGGGGAGCTGTTTTTT
TRBV7-8	TRBJ1-1	NA	many	CASSLAPDPEAFF	TGTGCCAGCAGCTTAGCCCCGGACCCTGAAGCTTTCTTT
TRBV6-5	TRBJ2-5	NA	NA	CASSYLTDQETQYF	TGTGCCAGCAGTTACCTGACGGATCAAGAGACCCAGTACTTC
TRBV13	TRBJ2-2	NA	few	CASSLGTVTGELFF	TGTGCCAGCAGCCTCGGAACAGTTACCGGGGAGCTGTTTTTT
TRBV6-1	TRBJ2-7	NA	once	CASSELGSYNEQYF	TGTGCCAGCAGTGAACTAGGCTCCTACAATGAGCAGTACTTC
TRBV7-2	TRBJ1-2	NA	many	CASSLWRTNYGYTF	TGTGCCAGCAGCTTATGGCGGACTAACTATGGCTACACCTTC
TRBV27	TRBJ2-5	TRBD1	few	CASSLTIGYRGQETQYF	TGTGCCAGCAGTTTAACAATCGGATACAGGGGCCAAGAGACCCAGTACTTC
TRBV7-9	TRBJ2-1	TRBD2	NA	CASSQTSGGVIEQFF	TGTGCCAGCAGCCAGACTAGCGGGGGGGTGATTGAGCAGTTCTTC
TRBV7-8	TRBJ1-1	NA	many	CASSLEPYRMNTEAFF	TGTGCCAGCAGCTTAGAACCCTACAGGATGAACACTGAAGCTTTCTTT
TRBV27	TRBJ1-1	TRBD1	NA	CASSTRGDTEAFF	TGTGCCAGCAGTACCAGGGGGGACACTGAAGCTTTCTTT
TRBV12-3/TRBV12-4	TRBJ2-7	NA	NA	CASSFVGVGYEQYF	TGTGCCAGCAGTTTTGTTGGTGTTGGCTACGAGCAGTACTTC
TRBV27	TRBJ2-3	TRBD2	NA	CASSRTSTPRTDTQYF	TGTGCCAGCAGTCGGACTAGCACACCCCGCACAGATACGCAGTATTTT
TRBV27	TRBJ1-2	NA	few	CASSSSDRWGSSGYTF	TGTGCCAGCAGCTCCTCTGATCGTTGGGGTTCTAGTGGCTACACCTTC
TRBV6-1	TRBJ1-5	NA	NA	CASMSSQPQHF	TGTGCCAGCATGTCAAGTCAGCCCCAGCATTTT
TRBV4-1	TRBJ2-1	NA	few	CASSQEGVNEQFF	TGCGCCAGCAGCCAAGAAGGTGTGAATGAGCAGTTCTTC
TRBV12-3/TRBV12-4	TRBJ2-5	TRBD2	few	CASKSTKRGPQETQYF	TGTGCCAGCAAATCTACGAAGCGGGGGCCTCAAGAGACCCAGTACTTC
TRBV12-3/TRBV12-4	TRBJ1-2	TRBD1	many	CASSLSPRGHGYTF	TGTGCCAGCAGTTTATCCCCCAGGGGGCATGGCTACACCTTC
TRBV6-5	TRBJ2-1	NA	few	CASSYSRQLPSSYNEQFF	TGTGCCAGCAGTTACTCGAGACAGTTACCGAGCTCCTACAATGAGCAGTTCTTC
TRBV19	TRBJ2-7	NA	few	CASSGPDGTYEQYF	TGTGCCAGTAGTGGGCCGGACGGAACCTACGAGCAGTACTTC
TRBV7-6	TRBJ2-5	NA	few	CASSPQSAKETQYF	TGTGCCAGCAGCCCTCAAAGCGCGAAGGAGACCCAGTACTTC
TRBV6-6	TRBJ2-1	NA	NA	CATQTVGEQFF	TGTGCCACACAAACAGTTGGTGAGCAGTTCTTC
TRBV6-8	TRBJ2-5	TRBD1	NA	CASSYLTDRAAGETQYF	TGTGCCAGCAGTTACCTAACGGACAGGGCAGCAGGGGAGACCCAGTACTTC
TRBV7-6	TRBJ2-1	TRBD1	NA	CASSSRTGSYNEQFF	TGTGCCAGCAGCTCTCGGACAGGGTCCTACAATGAGCAGTTCTTC
TRBV27	TRBJ1-4	NA	NA	CASRQGEDEKLFF	TGTGCCAGCAGACAGGGAGAGGATGAAAAACTGTTTTTT
TRBV29-1	TRBJ1-1	NA	NA	CSVDDSGTYNTEAFF	TGCAGCGTTGACGACTCCGGGACATATAACACTGAAGCTTTCTTT